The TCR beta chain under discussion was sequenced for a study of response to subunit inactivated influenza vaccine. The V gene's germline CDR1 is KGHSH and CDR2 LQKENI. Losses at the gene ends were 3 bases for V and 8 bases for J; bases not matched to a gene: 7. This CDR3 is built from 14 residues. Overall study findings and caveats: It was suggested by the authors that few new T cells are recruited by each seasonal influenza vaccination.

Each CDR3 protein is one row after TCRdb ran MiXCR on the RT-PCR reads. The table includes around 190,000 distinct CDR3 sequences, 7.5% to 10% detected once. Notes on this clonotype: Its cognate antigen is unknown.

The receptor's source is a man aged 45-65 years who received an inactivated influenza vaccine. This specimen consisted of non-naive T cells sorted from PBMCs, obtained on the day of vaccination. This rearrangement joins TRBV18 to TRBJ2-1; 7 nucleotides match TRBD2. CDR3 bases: TGTGCCAGCTCACCTCTCGGGGGGAGGCATGAGCAGTTCTTC. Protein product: CASSPLGGRHEQFF.